The TCR beta chain described here comes from a study of beta chain features in type 1 diabetes. Notes on this clone: The target antigen is unknown.

The CDR3 length is 13 residues. CDR1 is SGHTA, CDR2 FQGTGA, per germline. V lost 8 bases to trimming and J lost 0 bases, with 10 bases between them. Study observations and caveats: The naive, central memory and Treg TCRB repertoires of patients appeared to be more similar to one another than those of healthy donors.

Investigators reverse transcribed all isolated RNA, so they sequenced expressed TCRB transcripts. Using immunoSEQ multiplex PCR, the repertoire was profiled, and TCRdb retains in-frame clones only, with some absent. The sample holds 400,000 to 600,000 clones; approximately 31% are singletons and the top ten take 0.065%. The specimen sequenced was naive CD4+ T cells from blood. The chain carries TRBV7-3 and TRBJ1-2; no clear D gene. The clonotype comes from a man between 18 and 35 years old in good health. The DNA for the CDR3 is TGTGCCAGCGCACTTTTAGCTAACTATGGCTACACCTTC. Its protein product is CASALLANYGYTF.